This is a list of T cell receptor beta chains from one sample in a study of T cells in localized non-small cell lung cancer. The method was immunoSEQ multiplex PCR; TCRdb's version includes in-frame clones alone and lacks a portion of them. Counted here are 60,000 to 85,000 clones, approximately 87% occurring once; the ten biggest clones make up 20% to 25%. The specimen was peripheral blood, collected before any cancer treatment. All receptors come from a male donor older than 55 with stage III squamous cell lung carcinoma. CDR3s include the opening cysteine and the closing phenylalanine or tryptophan. D genes are given only for firm matches. A row's size may be missing; if present it is once, few, many or a size class.

size | J | V | D | CDR3 | DNA
NA | TRBJ2-6 | TRBV11-3 | NA | CASSPAGDGANVLTF | TGTGCCAGCAGCCCCGCAGGGGATGGGGCCAACGTCCTGACTTTC
NA | TRBJ2-3 | TRBV2 | NA | CASKKTGRMVDTQYF | TGTGCCAGCAAGAAAACAGGTCGGATGGTAGATACGCAGTATTTT
NA | TRBJ1-1 | TRBV6-6 | NA | CASIRLRETEAFF | TGTGCCAGCATTCGCCTCAGGGAAACTGAAGCTTTCTTT
NA | TRBJ2-5 | TRBV9 | TRBD2 | CASSPAGTSGGAQETQYF | TGTGCCAGCAGCCCCGCGGGGACTAGCGGGGGGGCCCAAGAGACCCAGTACTTC
NA | TRBJ1-3 | TRBV5-1 | NA | CASSLGQTTSGNTIYF | TGCGCCAGCAGCTTGGGGCAGACCACCTCTGGAAACACCATATATTTT
NA | TRBJ1-6 | TRBV30 | NA | CAWSVQRARSSPLHF | TGTGCCTGGAGTGTACAAAGGGCTCGAAGTTCACCCCTCCACTTT
few | TRBJ2-2 | TRBV5-1 | TRBD1 | CASSFTGDTGELFF | TGCGCCAGCAGCTTCACAGGGGACACCGGGGAGCTGTTTTTT
NA | TRBJ1-6 | TRBV28 | TRBD1 | CASRDRGNSYNSPLHF | TGTGCCAGCAGGGACAGGGGGAACTCCTATAATTCACCCCTCCACTTT
NA | TRBJ2-5 | TRBV6-6 | TRBD2 | CASSGLAGAQETQYF | TGTGCCAGCAGTGGACTAGCGGGGGCTCAAGAGACCCAGTACTTC
NA | TRBJ1-1 | TRBV5-1 | NA | CASSLEVNTEAFF | TGCGCCAGCAGCTTGGAAGTGAACACTGAAGCTTTCTTT
NA | TRBJ2-4 | TRBV27 | TRBD2 | CASSNPGGAKNIQYF | TGTGCCAGCAGTAACCCGGGGGGAGCCAAAAACATTCAGTACTTC
NA | TRBJ1-1 | TRBV28 | NA | CASSLGGDLNTEAFF | TGTGCCAGCAGTTTAGGGGGGGATTTGAACACTGAAGCTTTCTTT
NA | TRBJ2-5 | TRBV5-6 | NA | CASSWRDSRQETQYF | TGTGCCAGCAGCTGGAGGGACAGTAGACAAGAGACCCAGTACTTC
NA | TRBJ1-5 | TRBV19 | TRBD1 | CASSTGQGQPQHF | TGTGCCAGTAGTACCGGACAGGGTCAGCCCCAGCATTTT
NA | TRBJ1-3 | TRBV19 | NA | CVLVGGWGGNTIYF | TGTGTCCTAGTAGGGGGGTGGGGTGGAAACACCATATATTTT
NA | TRBJ2-2 | TRBV19 | TRBD2 | CASSIRLAGLTGELFF | TGTGCCAGTAGTATAAGACTAGCGGGGTTGACCGGGGAGCTGTTTTTT